Shown below are 25 T cell receptor beta chains from a single sample sequenced in a study of vaccination effects on CD4 cells after COVID-19. No antigens are known for them. Following 10 days of culture, CD4+ T cells were isolated. Participants received two doses of either the BNT162b2 or mRNA-1273 vaccine. TCRdb keeps only in-frame clones here, not all; method: immunoSEQ multiplex PCR. The sample has roughly 45,000 clones; around 70% are singletons. Source: CD4+ T cells from PBMCs cultured without peptide, taken after COVID-19 vaccination. The receptors here all came from a human donor who received a COVID-19 vaccine.

V usage is TRBV11-2 and J usage is TRBJ2-1; the match to TRBD2 covers 8 bases. Germline V gene lookup returns CDR1 SGHAT and CDR2 FQNNGV. J was trimmed by 6 bases and V by 6 bases; bases with no gene match: 10. This CDR3 region has 15 residues. The CDR3 DNA reads as TGTGCCAGCAGGAAGGGACTAGAGCGTCTCAATGAGCAGTTCTTC. Translated: CASRKGLERLNEQFF.

The chain employs TRBV4-1 and TRBJ2-1; 13 nucleotides line up with TRBD2. V trimming: 2 bases; J trimming: 4 bases; junction bases outside the gene matches: 17. The CDR3 sequence is 21 residues long. The germline gives CDR1 MGHRA, CDR2 YSYEKL. CDR3 sequence (DNA): TGCGCCAGCAGCCAACCCGGGACTAGCGGGGCCCGTAGCCTAAAATACAATGAGCAGTTCTTC. Its translation: CASSQPGTSGARSLKYNEQFF.

The CDR3 loop is CASSLGHFNTGELFF. The CDR3 DNA reads TGCGCCAGCAGCTTGGGACATTTTAACACCGGGGAGCTGTTTTTT. The chain is built from TRBV5-1 and TRBJ2-2; D is unresolved. With 0 bases removed from V and 2 bases from J, the gap between germline ends came to 8 bases. This CDR3 contains 15 residues. From germline, CDR1 is SGHRS and CDR2 YFSETQ.

V usage is TRBV7-2 and J usage is TRBJ2-1; D is unclear. Trimming removed 5 bases from V and 7 bases from J, with 21 bases in between. The CDR3 has 16 residues. Germline CDR1 is SGHTA and CDR2 is FQGNSA. The CDR3 region has the DNA TGTGCCAGCAGCGTCCACACTGCGAGAAATTTAAATGAGCAGTTCTTC. Its protein product is CASSVHTARNLNEQFF.

This clone came up once. The V and J genes are TRBV5-1 and TRBJ1-5; weak D call: TRBD1 (6 bases). The CDR3 has 15 amino acids. The V gene lost 0 bases and the J gene lost 6 bases, with 13 bases spanning the gap. Looked up from germline, CDR1 is SGHRS and CDR2 is YFSETQ. In nucleotides, the CDR3 is TGCGCCAGCAGCTTGGAGGGGGAAAGTATTCAGCCCCAGCATTTT. This translates into CASSLEGESIQPQHF.

The chain combines TRBV6-5 with TRBJ2-7; tentatively, D is TRBD1 (5 bases). The ends were cut back, 6 bases at V and 3 bases at J, with 15 bases in the middle. Germline CDR1 is MNHEY and CDR2 is SVGAGI. The CDR3 runs to 14 residues. The CDR3 spells CASSYRGAVYEQYF. DNA of the CDR3: TGTGCCAGCAGCTACCGTGGGGCGGTCTACGAGCAGTACTTC.

The rearrangement joins TRBV20-1 to TRBJ1-1; no clear D gene. The length of the CDR3 is 12 residues. V lost 3 bases and J lost 2, with 7 bases in between. In germline, CDR1 is DFQATT, CDR2 SNEGSKA (reference sequence). The CDR3 DNA reads TGCAGTGCTAGTCGCCCTAACACTGAAGCTTTCTTT. Amino acid sequence: CSASRPNTEAFF.

This clone was detected only a few times. The rearrangement joins TRBV7-9 to TRBJ1-4, with a possible D match to TRBD1 (6 bases). The CDR3 totals 16 residues. Germline V CDR1 and CDR2: SEHNR, FQNEAQ (reference sequence). Between the trimmed V and J ends, which lost 1 base and 5 bases, there was a span of 14 bases. The CDR3 nucleotides are TGTGCCAGCAGCTTAGGTTTCAGGGGATTGAATGAAAAACTGTTTTTT. Protein: CASSLGFRGLNEKLFF.

The chain combines TRBV6-4 with TRBJ2-1; 9 bases match TRBD2. Losses at the gene ends were 0 bases for V and 4 bases for J; bases not matched to a gene: 4. The CDR3 sequence is 16 residues long. Germline V gene lookup returns CDR1 MRHNA and CDR2 SNTAGT. The CDR3 DNA follows: TGTGCCAGCAGTGACTCCGGGACTAGCTTTTACAATGAGCAGTTCTTC. Its protein is CASSDSGTSFYNEQFF.

This sequence joins TRBV5-8 and TRBJ2-2; the D gene is possibly TRBD2 (6 bases). The V gene's germline CDR1 is SGHTS and CDR2 YDEGEE. The CDR3 length is 15 residues. Trimming removed 4 bases at V and 3 bases at J, with 13 bases between. The CDR3 region is CASSRDGGYTGELFF. The CDR3 DNA reads as TGTGCCAGCAGCCGTGACGGGGGTTACACCGGGGAGCTGTTTTTT.

The chain joins TRBV19 to TRBJ1-1; D is perhaps TRBD1 (6 bases). V gave up 6 bases and J gave up 3 bases, with 11 bases separating them. The CDR3 has 13 amino acids. Germline-derived CDR1 and CDR2 are LNHDA and SQIVND (reference sequence). The CDR3 loop reads CASSLQGYTEAFF. In nucleotides, the CDR3 is TGTGCCAGTAGCCTACAGGGATACACTGAAGCTTTCTTT.

The table lists this clone with a few counts. The gene calls are TRBV7-9 and TRBJ1-1, with D hard to call. Germline values: CDR1 SEHNR, CDR2 FQNEAQ (reference sequence). This CDR3 spans 11 amino acids. V lost 2 bases and J lost 5, with 3 bases in between. CDR3 in amino acids: CASSLKTEAFF. In nucleotides, the CDR3 is TGTGCCAGCAGCTTAAAGACTGAAGCTTTCTTT.

The V and J genes are TRBV12-3 or TRBV12-4 and TRBJ2-7; the D gene is possibly TRBD2 (5 bases). The CDR3 length is 13 residues. V lost 0 bases and J lost 5, with 8 bases in between. The CDR3 DNA reads as TGTGCCAGCAGTTTAGCCAGGCGGGACGAGCAGTACTTC. Protein product: CASSLARRDEQYF.

The J gene is TRBJ2-7, the V gene TRBV4-1; D ambiguous. The germline V and J ends were trimmed by 1 base and 4 bases, with 14 bases remaining between them. Germline V gene data show CDR1 as MGHRA and CDR2 as YSYEKL. The CDR3 totals 15 residues. In nucleotides, the CDR3 is TGCGCCAGCAGCCAAGGGCAGCAGAAATATTACGAGCAGTACTTC. This sequence encodes CASSQGQQKYYEQYF.

The rearrangement links TRBV5-6 to TRBJ2-7; D unclear. Deletions cut 0 bases from V and 0 bases from J, with 13 bases between. Germline V gives CDR1 SGHDT, CDR2 YYEEEE. This CDR3 has 16 amino acids. CDR3 sequence reads: CASSLGWGSSSYEQYF. CDR3 DNA sequence: TGTGCCAGCAGCTTGGGGTGGGGATCAAGCTCCTACGAGCAGTACTTC.

The chain combines TRBV6-5 with TRBJ1-1, with D possibly being TRBD1 (6 bases). The ends were cut back, 0 bases at V and 9 bases at J, with 17 bases in the middle. Germline V CDR1 and CDR2: MNHEY, SVGAGI. This CDR3 contains 15 residues. CDR3 residues: CASSYSRGVGGKAFF. CDR3 sequence (DNA): TGTGCCAGCAGTTACTCGAGAGGGGTAGGGGGAAAAGCTTTCTTT.

This chain joins TRBV5-5 and TRBJ1-3, with D perhaps TRBD1 (6 bases). Between the trimmed V and J ends, which lost 0 bases and 0 bases, there was a span of 10 bases. From germline, CDR1 is SGHKS and CDR2 YYEKEE (reference sequence). This CDR3 is 16 amino acids long. The CDR3 bases are TGTGCCAGCAGCTTGGTTGGACAGCTCTCTGGAAACACCATATATTTT. It yields the protein CASSLVGQLSGNTIYF.

V gene TRBV2 combines with J gene TRBJ2-7, with TRBD1 as a possible D gene (5 bases). V was cut by 4 bases and J by 6 bases, with 19 bases left in between. CDR1 and CDR2 (germline): SNHLY, FYNNEI. This CDR3 has 15 residues. The CDR3 here is CASSAQGLVTGEQYF. In DNA form, the CDR3 reads TGTGCCAGCAGTGCCCAGGGCTTGGTAACGGGCGAGCAGTACTTC.

V usage is TRBV3-1 (or the pseudogene TRBV3-2) and J usage is TRBJ1-6; 9 nucleotides agree with TRBD1. The germline V gene has CDR1 LGHDT and CDR2 YNNKEL (reference sequence). V was pared by 4 bases and J by 4 bases, with 2 bases of the junction left unmatched. The CDR3 runs to 15 residues. Written as DNA, the CDR3 is TGTGCCAGCAGCCGGGACAGGGCGTATAATTCACCCCTCCACTTT. This codes for CASSRDRAYNSPLHF.

The chain links TRBV5-1 to TRBJ1-6; TRBD1 might be the D (5 bases). The CDR3 has 15 residues. From germline, CDR1 is SGHRS and CDR2 YFSETQ. Trimming cost V 4 bases and J 7 bases, with 15 bases left between them. The CDR3 DNA is TGCGCCAGCAGCCCCTGGGACGGACCAAATTCACCCCTCCACTTT. Its translation: CASSPWDGPNSPLHF.

This clone has just a few counts. V usage is TRBV7-2 and J usage is TRBJ2-1; D is unclear. This CDR3 has 15 residues. V was shortened by 5 bases and J by 12 bases, with 23 bases between the two germline ends. The germline CDR1 and CDR2 sequences are SGHTA and FQGNSA. CDR3 DNA: TGTGCCAGCAGCCCGCAATCTACCCGCGGCTCCGTGCAGTTCTTC. This sequence encodes CASSPQSTRGSVQFF.

The CDR3 DNA sequence: TGTGCCAGCACAGGGGCCCCGAATTACAATGAGCAGTTCTTC. Protein product: CASTGAPNYNEQFF. The chain carries TRBV3-1 (or the pseudogene TRBV3-2) and TRBJ2-1, with D possibly TRBD1 on 6 matching bases. The CDR3 extends over 14 amino acids. Looked up from germline, CDR1 is LGHDT and CDR2 is YNNKEL (reference sequence). V gave up 7 bases and J gave up 4 bases, with 14 bases separating them.

There are a few counts of this clone. The gene calls are TRBV19 and TRBJ2-3; 7 nucleotides agree with TRBD1. Germline V lookup: CDR1 LNHDA, CDR2 SQIVND (reference sequence). Trimming took 4 bases from V and 0 from J; bases not matched to a gene: 4. The CDR3 is made up of 15 amino acids. The chain's CDR3 is CASSTSGQSTDTQYF. CDR3 in DNA: TGTGCCAGTAGTACCTCGGGACAGAGCACAGATACGCAGTATTTT.

The chain joins TRBV7-9 to TRBJ2-3; 8 bases align to TRBD2. V shed 3 bases and J 6 bases; nucleotides not matched to a gene: 11. The CDR3 is made up of 16 amino acids. Germline V gene data show CDR1 as SEHNR and CDR2 as FQNEAQ (reference sequence). CDR3 region: CASSFLVSGASDTQYF. CDR3 bases: TGTGCCAGCAGCTTTCTGGTTAGCGGGGCTAGTGATACGCAGTATTTT.

This clone was seen more than once but under ten times. CDR3 bases: TGTGCCAGCAGCTTAGTATCTAGCCCTAGCTCCTACAATGAGCAGTTCTTC. Translated, it gives CASSLVSSPSSYNEQFF. This chain connects TRBV13 to TRBJ2-1; a weak D match, TRBD2 (5 bases). Germline V gene lookup returns CDR1 PRHDT and CDR2 FYEKMQ (reference sequence). The CDR3 covers 17 residues. V was pared by 1 base and J by 0 bases, with 13 bases between. The full variable domain, its missing parts supplied by reference TRBV13 and TRBJ2-1, is AAGVIQSPRHLIKEKRETATLKCYPIPRHDTVYWYQQGPGQDPQFLISFYEKMQSDKGSIPDRFSAQQFSDYHSELNMSSLELGDSALYFCASSLVSSPSSYNEQFFGPGTRLTVL.